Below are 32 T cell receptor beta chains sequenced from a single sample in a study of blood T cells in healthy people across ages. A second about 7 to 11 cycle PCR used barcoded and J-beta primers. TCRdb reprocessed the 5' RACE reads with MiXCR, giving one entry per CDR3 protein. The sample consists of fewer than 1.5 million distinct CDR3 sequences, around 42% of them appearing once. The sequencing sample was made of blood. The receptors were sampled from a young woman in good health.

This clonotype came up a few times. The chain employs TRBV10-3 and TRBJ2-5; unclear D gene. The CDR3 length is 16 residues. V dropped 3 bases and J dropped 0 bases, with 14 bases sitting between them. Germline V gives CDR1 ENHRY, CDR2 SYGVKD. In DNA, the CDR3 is TGTGCCATCAGTGAATCGGTAGCTAGGAACCAAGAGACCCAGTACTTC. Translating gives CAISESVARNQETQYF.

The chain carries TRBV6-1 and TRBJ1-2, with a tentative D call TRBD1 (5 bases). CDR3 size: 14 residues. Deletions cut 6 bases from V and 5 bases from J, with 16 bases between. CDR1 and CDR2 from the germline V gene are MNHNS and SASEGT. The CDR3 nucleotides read TGTGCCAGCAGAGATCCGGGGCCTATTTATGGCTACACCTTC. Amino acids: CASRDPGPIYGYTF.

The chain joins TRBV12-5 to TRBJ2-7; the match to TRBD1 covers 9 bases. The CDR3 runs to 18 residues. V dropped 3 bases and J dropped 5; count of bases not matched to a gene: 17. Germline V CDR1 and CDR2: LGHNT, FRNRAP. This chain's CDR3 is CASGFRLMGQGPRNEQYF. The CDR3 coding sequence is TGTGCTAGTGGTTTTCGCCTCATGGGACAGGGTCCACGTAACGAGCAGTACTTC.

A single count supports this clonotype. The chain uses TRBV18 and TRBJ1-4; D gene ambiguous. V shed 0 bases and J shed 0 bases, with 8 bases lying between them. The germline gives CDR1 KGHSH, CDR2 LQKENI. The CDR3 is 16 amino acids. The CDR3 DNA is TGTGCCAGCTCACCACCGTGGTCCCCAACTAATGAAAAACTGTTTTTT. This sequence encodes CASSPPWSPTNEKLFF.

CDR3 bases: TGTGCCAGCAGTGACGAGGACCGCCCTCAATGGGCCTACGAGCAGTACTTC. Residues: CASSDEDRPQWAYEQYF. The chain has TRBV6-4 and TRBJ2-4; no clear D gene. The end of the DNA is better explained by TRBJ2-7, so the J call may be wrong. The germline gives CDR1 MRHNA, CDR2 SNTAGT. The CDR3 runs to 17 residues.

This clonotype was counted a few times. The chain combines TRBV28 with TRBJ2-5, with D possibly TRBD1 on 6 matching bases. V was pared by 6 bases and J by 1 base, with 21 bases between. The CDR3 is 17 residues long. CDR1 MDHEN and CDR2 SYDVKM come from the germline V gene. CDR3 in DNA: TGTGCCAGCAGCCGTGGACAGACCTCGTTGATCCAAGAGACCCAGTACTTC. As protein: CASSRGQTSLIQETQYF.

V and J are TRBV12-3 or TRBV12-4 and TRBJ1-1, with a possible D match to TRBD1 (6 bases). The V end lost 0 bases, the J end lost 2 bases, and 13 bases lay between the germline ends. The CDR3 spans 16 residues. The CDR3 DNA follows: TGTGCCAGCAGTTTAGCAGTCCGGACAGTAAACACTGAAGCTTTCTTT. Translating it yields CASSLAVRTVNTEAFF.

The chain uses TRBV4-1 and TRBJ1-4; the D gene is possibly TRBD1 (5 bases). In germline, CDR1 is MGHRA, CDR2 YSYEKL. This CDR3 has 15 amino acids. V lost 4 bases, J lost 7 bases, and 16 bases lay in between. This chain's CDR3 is CASSPVRDAPEKLFF. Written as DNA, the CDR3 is TGCGCCAGCAGCCCGGTACGGGACGCCCCTGAAAAACTGTTTTTT.

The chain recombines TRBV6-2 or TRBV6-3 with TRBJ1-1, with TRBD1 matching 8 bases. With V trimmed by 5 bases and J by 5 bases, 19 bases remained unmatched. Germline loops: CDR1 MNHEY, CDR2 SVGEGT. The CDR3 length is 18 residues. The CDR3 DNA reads TGTGCCAGCAGTCGATCTGCGACAGGGGCGGGTTCCAAGACTGAAGCTTTCTTT. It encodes CASSRSATGAGSKTEAFF.

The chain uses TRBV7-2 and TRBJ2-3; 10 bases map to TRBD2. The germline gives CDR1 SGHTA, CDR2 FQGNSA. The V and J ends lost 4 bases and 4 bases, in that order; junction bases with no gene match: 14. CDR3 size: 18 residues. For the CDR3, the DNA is TGTGCCAGCAGCTCCCAAAATTCCGGGACTAGCGAGTCAGATACGCAGTATTTT. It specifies CASSSQNSGTSESDTQYF. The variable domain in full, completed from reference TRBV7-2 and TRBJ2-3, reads GAGVSQSPSNKVTEKGKDVELRCDPISGHTALYWYRQSLGQGLEFLIYFQGNSAPDKSGLPSDRFSAERTGGSVSTLTIQRTQQEDSAVYLCASSSQNSGTSESDTQYFGPGTRLTVL.

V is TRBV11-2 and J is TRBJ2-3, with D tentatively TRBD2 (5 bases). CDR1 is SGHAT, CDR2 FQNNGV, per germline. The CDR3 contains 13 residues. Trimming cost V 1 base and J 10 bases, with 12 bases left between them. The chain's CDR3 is CASSLGWENAQYF. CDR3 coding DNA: TGTGCCAGCAGCTTAGGGTGGGAGAATGCGCAGTATTTT.

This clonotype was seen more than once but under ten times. The CDR3 here is CASSLGGSGTEAFF. DNA for the CDR3: TGTGCCAGCAGTTTGGGGGGGTCGGGCACTGAAGCTTTCTTT. This chain uses TRBV12-3 or TRBV12-4 with TRBJ1-1; possibly TRBD1 for D (5 bases). The CDR3 is 14 residues long. The V end was cut by 3 bases, the J end by 4 bases, with 12 bases between.

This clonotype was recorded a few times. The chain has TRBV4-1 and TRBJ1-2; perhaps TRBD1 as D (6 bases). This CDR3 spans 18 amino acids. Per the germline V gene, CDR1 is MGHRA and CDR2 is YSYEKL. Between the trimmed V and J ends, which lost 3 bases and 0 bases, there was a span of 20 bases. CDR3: CASSQFQDRAPTNYGYTF. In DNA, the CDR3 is TGCGCCAGCAGCCAGTTCCAGGACAGAGCCCCTACTAACTATGGCTACACCTTC.

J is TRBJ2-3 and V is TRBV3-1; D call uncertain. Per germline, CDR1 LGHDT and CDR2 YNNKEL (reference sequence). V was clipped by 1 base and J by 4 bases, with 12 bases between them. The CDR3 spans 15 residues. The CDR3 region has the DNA TGTGCCAGCAGCCAAGGTTCGCGGCCCGCAGATACGCAGTATTTT. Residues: CASSQGSRPADTQYF.

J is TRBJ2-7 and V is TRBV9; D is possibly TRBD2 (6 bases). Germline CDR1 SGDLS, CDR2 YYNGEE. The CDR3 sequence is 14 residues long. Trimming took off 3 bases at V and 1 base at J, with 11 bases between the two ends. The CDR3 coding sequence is TGTGCCAGCAGCGGAGGGGAGGCGTCCTACGAGCAGTACTTC. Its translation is CASSGGEASYEQYF.

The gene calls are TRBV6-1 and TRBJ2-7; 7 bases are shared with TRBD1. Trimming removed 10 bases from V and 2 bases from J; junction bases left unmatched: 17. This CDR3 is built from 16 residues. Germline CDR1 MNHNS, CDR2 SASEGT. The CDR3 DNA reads TGTGCCACCTACTGGGACAGAAGGGCCTCAGCCTACGAGCAGTACTTC. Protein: CATYWDRRASAYEQYF.

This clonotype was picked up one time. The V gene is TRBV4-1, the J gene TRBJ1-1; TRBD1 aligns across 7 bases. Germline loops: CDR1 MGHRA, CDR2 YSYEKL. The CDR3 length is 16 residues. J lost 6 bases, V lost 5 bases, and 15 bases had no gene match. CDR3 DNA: TGCGCCAGCAGCGCAGAGGGGAAGGGGGCGTTCGCTGAAGCTTTCTTT. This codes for CASSAEGKGAFAEAFF.

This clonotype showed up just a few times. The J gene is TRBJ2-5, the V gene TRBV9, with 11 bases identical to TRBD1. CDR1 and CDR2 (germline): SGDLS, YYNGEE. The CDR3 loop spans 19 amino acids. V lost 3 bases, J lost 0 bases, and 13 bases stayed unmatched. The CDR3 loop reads CASSANPGQGGYHQETQYF. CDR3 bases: TGTGCCAGCAGCGCTAATCCGGGACAGGGGGGTTACCACCAAGAGACCCAGTACTTC.

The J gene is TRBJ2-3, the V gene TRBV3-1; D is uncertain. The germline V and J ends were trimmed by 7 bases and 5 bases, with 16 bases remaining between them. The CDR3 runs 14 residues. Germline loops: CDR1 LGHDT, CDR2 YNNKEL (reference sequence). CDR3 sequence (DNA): TGTGCCAGCACGCCAGGAGAGCGTATAGATACGCAGTATTTT. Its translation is CASTPGERIDTQYF.

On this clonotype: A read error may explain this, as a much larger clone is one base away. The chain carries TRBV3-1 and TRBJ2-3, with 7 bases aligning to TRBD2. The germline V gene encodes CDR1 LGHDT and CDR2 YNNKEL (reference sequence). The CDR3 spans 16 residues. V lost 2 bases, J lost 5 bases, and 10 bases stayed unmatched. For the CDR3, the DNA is TGTGCCAGCAGCCAATTCCCAGCGGGGTCCAAAGATACGCAGTATTTT. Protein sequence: CASSQFPAGSKDTQYF.

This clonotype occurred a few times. The CDR3 DNA reads as TGCGCCAGCAGCTTGGCCACACAGCAGGGGCGCACAGATACGCAGTATTTT. It codes for CASSLATQQGRTDTQYF. The chain is built from TRBV5-1 and TRBJ2-3, with a weak D call TRBD1 (6 bases). The CDR3 length is 17 residues. From germline, CDR1 is SGHRS and CDR2 YFSETQ. Trimming removed 0 bases at V and 1 base at J, with 15 bases between.

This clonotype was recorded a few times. Here the CDR3 reads CSVESGGSNQPQHF. The CDR3 coding sequence is TGCAGCGTTGAATCAGGGGGAAGCAATCAGCCCCAGCATTTT. This chain joins TRBV29-1 and TRBJ1-5; 7 positions agree with TRBD1. J lost 1 base, V lost 2 bases, and 2 bases had no gene match. Germline CDR1 SQVTM, CDR2 ANQGSEA. The CDR3 is 14 residues long.

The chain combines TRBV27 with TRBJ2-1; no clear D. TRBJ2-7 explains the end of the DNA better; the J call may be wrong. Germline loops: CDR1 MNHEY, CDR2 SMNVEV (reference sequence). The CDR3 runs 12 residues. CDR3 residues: CATSTTPNEQYF. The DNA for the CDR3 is TGTGCCACTTCAACCACTCCCAATGAGCAGTACTTC.

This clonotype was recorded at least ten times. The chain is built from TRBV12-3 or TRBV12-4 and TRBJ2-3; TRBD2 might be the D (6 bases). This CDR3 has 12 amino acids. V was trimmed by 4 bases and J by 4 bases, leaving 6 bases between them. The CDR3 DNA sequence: TGTGCCAGCAGTTGGGGGGCAGATACGCAGTATTTT. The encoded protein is CASSWGADTQYF.

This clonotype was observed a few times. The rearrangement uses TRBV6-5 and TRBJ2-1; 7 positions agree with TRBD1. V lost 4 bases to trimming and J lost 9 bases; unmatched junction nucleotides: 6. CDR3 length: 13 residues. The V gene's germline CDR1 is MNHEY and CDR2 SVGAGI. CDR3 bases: TGTGCCAGCAGTTCCGGGACAGCCGGTGAGCAGTTCTTC. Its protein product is CASSSGTAGEQFF.

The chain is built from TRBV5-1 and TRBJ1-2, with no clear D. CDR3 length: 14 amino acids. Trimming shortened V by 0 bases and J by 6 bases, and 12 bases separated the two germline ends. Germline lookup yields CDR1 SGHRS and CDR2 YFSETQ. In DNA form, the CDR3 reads TGCGCCAGCAGCTTGGGTTGGGGAGGCGATGGCTACACCTTC. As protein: CASSLGWGGDGYTF.

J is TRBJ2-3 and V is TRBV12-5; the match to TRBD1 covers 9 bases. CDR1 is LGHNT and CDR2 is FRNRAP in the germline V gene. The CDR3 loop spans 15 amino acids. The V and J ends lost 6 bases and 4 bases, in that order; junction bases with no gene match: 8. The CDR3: CASGIPGQGADTQYF. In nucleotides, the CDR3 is TGTGCTAGTGGGATACCGGGACAGGGTGCAGATACGCAGTATTTT.

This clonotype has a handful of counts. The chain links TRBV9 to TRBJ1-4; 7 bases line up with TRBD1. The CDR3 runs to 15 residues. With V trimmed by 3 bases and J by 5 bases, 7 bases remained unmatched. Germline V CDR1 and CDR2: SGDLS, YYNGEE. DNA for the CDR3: TGTGCCAGCAGCGCCCCGGGACAGAGGAATGAAAAACTGTTTTTT. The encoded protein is CASSAPGQRNEKLFF. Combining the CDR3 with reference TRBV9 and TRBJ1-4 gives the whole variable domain DSGVTQTPKHLITATGQRVTLRCSPRSGDLSVYWYQQSLDQGLQFLIQYYNGEERAKGNILERFSAQQFPDLHSELNLSSLELGDSALYFCASSAPGQRNEKLFFGSGTQLSVL.

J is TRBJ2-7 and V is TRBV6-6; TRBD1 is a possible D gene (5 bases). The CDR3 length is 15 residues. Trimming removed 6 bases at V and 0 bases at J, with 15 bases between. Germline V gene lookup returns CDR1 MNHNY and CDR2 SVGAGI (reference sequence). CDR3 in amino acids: CASSYGDSSSYEQYF. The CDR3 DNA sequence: TGTGCCAGCAGCTACGGCGACAGTAGCTCCTACGAGCAGTACTTC.

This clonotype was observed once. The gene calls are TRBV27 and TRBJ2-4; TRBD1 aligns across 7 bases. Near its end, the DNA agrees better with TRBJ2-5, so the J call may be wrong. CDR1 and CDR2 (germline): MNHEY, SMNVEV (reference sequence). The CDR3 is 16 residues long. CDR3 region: CASSLSGGRGQETQYF. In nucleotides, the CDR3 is TGTGCCAGCAGTTTATCAGGGGGCAGGGGCCAAGAGACCCAGTACTTC.

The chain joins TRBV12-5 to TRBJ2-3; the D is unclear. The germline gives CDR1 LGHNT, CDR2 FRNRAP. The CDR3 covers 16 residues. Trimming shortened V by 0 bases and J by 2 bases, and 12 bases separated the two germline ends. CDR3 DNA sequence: TGTGCTAGTGGTTTGGTACTAAGGATCCCCACAGATACGCAGTATTTT. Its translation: CASGLVLRIPTDTQYF.

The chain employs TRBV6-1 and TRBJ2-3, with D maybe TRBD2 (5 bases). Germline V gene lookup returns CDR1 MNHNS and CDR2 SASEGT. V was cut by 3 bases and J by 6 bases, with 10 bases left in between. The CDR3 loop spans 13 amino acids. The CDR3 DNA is TGTGCCAGCAGTGAGAGGGTCAGGGATACGCAGTATTTT. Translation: CASSERVRDTQYF.